This T cell receptor (beta chain) comes out of a study of blood T cell repertoires in COVID-19. The wider study: Samples came from the United States, Italy and Spain, spanning acute and convalescent COVID-19.

CDR3 size: 12 residues. CDR1 and CDR2 (germline): MDHEN, SYDVKM. V gave up 5 bases and J gave up 7 bases, with 12 bases separating them. This table comes from immunoSEQ multiplex PCR, and its TCRdb copy is limited to in-frame clones, with some not included. The repertoire holds 150,000 or so clones, with 80% to 85% as singletons. This clone has only a few counts. Sequenced: peripheral blood. The chain has TRBV28 and TRBJ2-7; a possible D gene is TRBD2 (5 bases). The sequence derives from a woman between 55 and 75 years old with acute or convalescent COVID-19. The CDR3 loop reads CASSGLHGEQYF. CDR3 DNA: TGTGCCAGCAGTGGACTCCACGGGGAGCAGTACTTC.